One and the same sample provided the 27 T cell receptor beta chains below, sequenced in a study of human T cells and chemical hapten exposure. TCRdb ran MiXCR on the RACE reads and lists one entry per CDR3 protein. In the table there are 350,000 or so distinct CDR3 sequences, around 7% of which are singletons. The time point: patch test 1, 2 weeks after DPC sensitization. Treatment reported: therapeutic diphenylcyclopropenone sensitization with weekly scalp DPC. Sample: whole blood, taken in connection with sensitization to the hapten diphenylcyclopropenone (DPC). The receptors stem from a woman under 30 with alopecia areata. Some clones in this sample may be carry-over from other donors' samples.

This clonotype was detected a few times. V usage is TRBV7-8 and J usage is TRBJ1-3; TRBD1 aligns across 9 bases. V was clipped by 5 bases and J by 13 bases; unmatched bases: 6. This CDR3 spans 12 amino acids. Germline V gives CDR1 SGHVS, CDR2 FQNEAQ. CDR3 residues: CASSGDRDSIYF. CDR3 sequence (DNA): TGTGCCAGCAGCGGGGACAGGGACTCTATATATTTT.

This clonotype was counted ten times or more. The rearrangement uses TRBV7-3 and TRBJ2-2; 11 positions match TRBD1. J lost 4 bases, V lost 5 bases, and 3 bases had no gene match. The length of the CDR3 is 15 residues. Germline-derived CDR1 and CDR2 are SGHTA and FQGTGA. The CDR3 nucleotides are TGTGCCAGCAGCGTCGGACAGGGGGCCACCGGGGAGCTGTTTTTT. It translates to CASSVGQGATGELFF.

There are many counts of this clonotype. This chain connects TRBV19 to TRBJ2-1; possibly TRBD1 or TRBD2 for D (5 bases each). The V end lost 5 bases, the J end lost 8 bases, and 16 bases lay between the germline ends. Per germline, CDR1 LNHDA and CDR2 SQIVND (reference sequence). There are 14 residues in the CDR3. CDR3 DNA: TGTGCCAGTAGTGACCGGGTCCGGGGCGATGAGCAGTTCTTC. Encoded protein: CASSDRVRGDEQFF.

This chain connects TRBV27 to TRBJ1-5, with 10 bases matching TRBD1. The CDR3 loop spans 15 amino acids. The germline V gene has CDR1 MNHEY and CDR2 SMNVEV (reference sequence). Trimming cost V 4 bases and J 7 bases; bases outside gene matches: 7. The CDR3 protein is CASSSGTGDNQPQHF. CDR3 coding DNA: TGTGCCAGCAGTTCCGGGACAGGGGATAACCAGCCCCAGCATTTT.

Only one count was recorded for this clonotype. The CDR3 protein is CSAKRDLGGQYF. The CDR3 coding sequence is TGCAGTGCTAAACGGGACCTCGGCGGGCAGTACTTC. The rearrangement links TRBV20-1 to TRBJ2-7; TRBD1 or TRBD2 may be the D gene (5 bases each). CDR3 size: 12 residues. The V gene lost 4 bases and the J gene lost 9 bases, with 16 bases spanning the gap. Per germline, CDR1 DFQATT and CDR2 SNEGSKA (reference sequence).

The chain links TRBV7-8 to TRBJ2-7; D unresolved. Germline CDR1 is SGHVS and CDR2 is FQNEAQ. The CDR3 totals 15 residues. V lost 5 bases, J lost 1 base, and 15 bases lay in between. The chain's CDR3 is CASSQGPVVSYEQYF. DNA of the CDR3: TGTGCCAGCAGCCAAGGACCCGTGGTTTCCTACGAGCAGTACTTC.

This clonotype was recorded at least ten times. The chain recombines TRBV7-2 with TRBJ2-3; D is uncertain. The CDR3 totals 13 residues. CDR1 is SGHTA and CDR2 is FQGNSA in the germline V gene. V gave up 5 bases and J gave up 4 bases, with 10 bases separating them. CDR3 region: CASSPELADTQYF. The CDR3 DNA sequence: TGTGCCAGCAGCCCCGAACTTGCAGATACGCAGTATTTT. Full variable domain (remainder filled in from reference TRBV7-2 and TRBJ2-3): GAGVSQSPSNKVTEKGKDVELRCDPISGHTALYWYRQSLGQGLEFLIYFQGNSAPDKSGLPSDRFSAERTGGSVSTLTIQRTQQEDSAVYLCASSPELADTQYFGPGTRLTVL.

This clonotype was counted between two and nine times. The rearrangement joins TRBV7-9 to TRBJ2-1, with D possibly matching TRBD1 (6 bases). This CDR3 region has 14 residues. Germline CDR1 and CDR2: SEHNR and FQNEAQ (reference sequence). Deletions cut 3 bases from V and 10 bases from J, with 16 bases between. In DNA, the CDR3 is TGTGCCAGCAGCTTTGTGGGGGCGACAATGGAGCAGTTCTTC. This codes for CASSFVGATMEQFF.

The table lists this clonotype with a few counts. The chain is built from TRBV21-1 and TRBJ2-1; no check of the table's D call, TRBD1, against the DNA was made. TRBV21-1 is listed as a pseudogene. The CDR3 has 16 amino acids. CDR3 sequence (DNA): TGTGCCAGCAGTCCTTACGGACAGTTTTACTACAATGAGCAGTTCTTC. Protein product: CASSPYGQFYYNEQFF.

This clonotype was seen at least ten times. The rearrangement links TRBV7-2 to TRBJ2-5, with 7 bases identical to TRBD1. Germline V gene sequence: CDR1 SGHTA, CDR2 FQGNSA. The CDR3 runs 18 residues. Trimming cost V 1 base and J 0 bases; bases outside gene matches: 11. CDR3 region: CASSLGGSGTAYQETQYF. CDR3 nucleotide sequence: TGTGCCAGCAGCTTAGGGGGTTCTGGGACAGCGTACCAAGAGACCCAGTACTTC.

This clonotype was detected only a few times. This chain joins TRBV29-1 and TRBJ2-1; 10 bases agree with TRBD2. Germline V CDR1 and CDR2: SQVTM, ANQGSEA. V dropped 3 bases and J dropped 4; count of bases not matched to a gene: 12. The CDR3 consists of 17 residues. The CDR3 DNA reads TGCAGCGTTGAGCCCAGCGGGGGGGACGTCTCATACAATGAGCAGTTCTTC. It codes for CSVEPSGGDVSYNEQFF.

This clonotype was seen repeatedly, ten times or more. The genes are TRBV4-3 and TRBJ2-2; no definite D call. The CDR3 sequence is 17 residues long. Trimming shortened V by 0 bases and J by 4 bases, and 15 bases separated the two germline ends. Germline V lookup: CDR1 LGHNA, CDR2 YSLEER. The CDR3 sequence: CASSQEEAGLGTGELFF. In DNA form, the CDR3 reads TGCGCCAGCAGCCAAGAAGAGGCAGGTTTGGGCACCGGGGAGCTGTTTTTT.

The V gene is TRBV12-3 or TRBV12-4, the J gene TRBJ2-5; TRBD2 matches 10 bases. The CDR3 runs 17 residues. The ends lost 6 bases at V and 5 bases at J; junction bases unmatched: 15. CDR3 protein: CASSRFLERGGRETQYF. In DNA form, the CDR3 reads TGTGCCAGCAGCCGATTCCTTGAGCGGGGGGGCCGGGAGACCCAGTACTTC.

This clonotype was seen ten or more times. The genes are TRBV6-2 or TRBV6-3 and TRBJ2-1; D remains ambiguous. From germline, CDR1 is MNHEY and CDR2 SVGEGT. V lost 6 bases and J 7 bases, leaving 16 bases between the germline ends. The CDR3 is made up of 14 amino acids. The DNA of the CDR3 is TGTGCCAGCAGCCCCTTTGGGGTGGCAAATGAGCAGTTCTTC. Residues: CASSPFGVANEQFF.

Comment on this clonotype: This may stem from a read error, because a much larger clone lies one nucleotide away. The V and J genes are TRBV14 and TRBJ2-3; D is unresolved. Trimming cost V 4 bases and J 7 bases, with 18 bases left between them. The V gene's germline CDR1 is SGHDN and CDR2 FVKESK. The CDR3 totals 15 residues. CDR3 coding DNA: TGTGCCAGCAGCCCTGCCCAGAGGTCGCCATATACGCAGTATTTT. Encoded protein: CASSPAQRSPYTQYF.

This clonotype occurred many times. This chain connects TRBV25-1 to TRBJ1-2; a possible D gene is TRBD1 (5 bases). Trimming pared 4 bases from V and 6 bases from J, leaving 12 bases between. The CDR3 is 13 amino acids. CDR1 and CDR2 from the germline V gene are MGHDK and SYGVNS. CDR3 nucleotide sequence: TGTGCCAGCAGTGTCCAGGGCATCGATGGCTACACCTTC. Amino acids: CASSVQGIDGYTF.

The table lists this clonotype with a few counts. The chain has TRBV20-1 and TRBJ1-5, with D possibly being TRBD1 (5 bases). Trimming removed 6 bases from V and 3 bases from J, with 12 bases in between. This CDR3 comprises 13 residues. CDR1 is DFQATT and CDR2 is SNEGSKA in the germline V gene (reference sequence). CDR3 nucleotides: TGCAGTGCCGGCGGGGCACACAATCAGCCCCAGCATTTT. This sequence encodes CSAGGAHNQPQHF.

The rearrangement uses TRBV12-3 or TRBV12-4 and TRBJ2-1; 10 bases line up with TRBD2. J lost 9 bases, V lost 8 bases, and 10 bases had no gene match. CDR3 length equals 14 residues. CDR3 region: CASAGSAGGIEQFF. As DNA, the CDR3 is TGTGCCAGCGCAGGTTCAGCGGGGGGGATTGAGCAGTTCTTC.

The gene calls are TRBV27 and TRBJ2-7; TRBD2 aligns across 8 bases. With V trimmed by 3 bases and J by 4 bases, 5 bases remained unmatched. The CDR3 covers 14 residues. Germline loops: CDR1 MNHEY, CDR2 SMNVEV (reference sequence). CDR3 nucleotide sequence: TGTGCCAGCAGTTTGGGCGGGGGGCAATACGAGCAGTACTTC. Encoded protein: CASSLGGGQYEQYF.

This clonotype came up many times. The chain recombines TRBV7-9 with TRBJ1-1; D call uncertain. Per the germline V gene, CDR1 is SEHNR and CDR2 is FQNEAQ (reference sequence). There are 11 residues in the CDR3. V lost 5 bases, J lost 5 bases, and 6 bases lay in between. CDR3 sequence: CASSPYTEAFF. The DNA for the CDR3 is TGTGCCAGCAGCCCGTATACTGAAGCTTTCTTT.

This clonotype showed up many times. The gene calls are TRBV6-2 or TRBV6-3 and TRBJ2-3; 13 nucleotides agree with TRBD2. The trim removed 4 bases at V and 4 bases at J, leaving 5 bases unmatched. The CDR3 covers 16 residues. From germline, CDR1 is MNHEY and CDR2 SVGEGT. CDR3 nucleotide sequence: TGTGCCAGCAGTTCTCGGACTAGCGGGGGCCCAGATACGCAGTATTTT. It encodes CASSSRTSGGPDTQYF.

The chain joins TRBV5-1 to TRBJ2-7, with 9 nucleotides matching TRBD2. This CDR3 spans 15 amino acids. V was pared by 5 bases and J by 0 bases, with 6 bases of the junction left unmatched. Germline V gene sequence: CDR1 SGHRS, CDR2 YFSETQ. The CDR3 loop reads CASSVLAGTSYEQYF. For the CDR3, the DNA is TGCGCCAGCAGTGTACTAGCGGGTACCTCCTACGAGCAGTACTTC. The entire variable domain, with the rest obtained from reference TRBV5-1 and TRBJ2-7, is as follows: KAGVTQTPRYLIKTRGQQVTLSCSPISGHRSVSWYQQTPGQGLQFLFEYFSETQRNKGNFPGRFSGRQFSNSRSEMNVSTLELGDSALYLCASSVLAGTSYEQYFGPGTRLTVT.

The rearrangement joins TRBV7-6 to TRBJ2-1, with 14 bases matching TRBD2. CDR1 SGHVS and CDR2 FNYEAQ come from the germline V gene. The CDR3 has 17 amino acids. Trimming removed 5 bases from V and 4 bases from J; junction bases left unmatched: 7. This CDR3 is CASSPWTSGGSYNEQFF. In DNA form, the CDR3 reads TGTGCCAGCAGCCCTTGGACTAGCGGGGGGTCATACAATGAGCAGTTCTTC.

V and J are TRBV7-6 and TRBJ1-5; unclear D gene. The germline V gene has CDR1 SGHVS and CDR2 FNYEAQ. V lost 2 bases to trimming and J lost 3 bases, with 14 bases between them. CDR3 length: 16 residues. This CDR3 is CASSLRVAGDNQPQHF. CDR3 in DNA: TGTGCCAGCAGCTTAAGGGTCGCAGGTGACAATCAGCCCCAGCATTTT.

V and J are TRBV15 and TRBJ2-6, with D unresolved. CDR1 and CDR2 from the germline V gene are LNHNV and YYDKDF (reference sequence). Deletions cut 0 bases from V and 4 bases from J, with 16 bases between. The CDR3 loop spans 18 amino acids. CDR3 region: CATSRDKDGIPGANVLTF. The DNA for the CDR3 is TGTGCCACCAGCAGAGATAAGGACGGCATCCCAGGGGCCAACGTCCTGACTTTC.

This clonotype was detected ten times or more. CDR3 sequence reads: CASSYKASEAFF. The CDR3 nucleotides are TGTGCCAGCAGTTACAAGGCCTCCGAAGCTTTCTTT. The chain carries TRBV6-2 or TRBV6-3 and TRBJ1-1; D is ambiguous. Trimming pared 2 bases from V and 8 bases from J, leaving 9 bases between. Germline CDR1 and CDR2: MNHEY and SVGEGT. CDR3 length equals 12 residues.

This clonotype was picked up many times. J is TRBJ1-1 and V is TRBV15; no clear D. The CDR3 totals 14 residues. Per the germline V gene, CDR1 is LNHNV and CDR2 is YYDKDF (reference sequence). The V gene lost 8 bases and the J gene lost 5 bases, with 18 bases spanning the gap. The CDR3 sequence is CATRTPHGGTEAFF. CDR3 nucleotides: TGTGCCACCCGGACCCCCCACGGTGGGACTGAAGCTTTCTTT. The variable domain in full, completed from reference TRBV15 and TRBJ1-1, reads DAMVIQNPRYQVTQFGKPVTLSCSQTLNHNVMYWYQQKSSQAPKLLFHYYDKDFNNEADTPDNFQSRRPNTSFCFLDIRSPGLGDTAMYLCATRTPHGGTEAFFGQGTRLTVV.